This note documents a single T cell receptor (beta chain) sequence. TRB rearrangements were amplified by touch-down multiplex PCR with mixed TRB-A/B primers. Reprocessing the multiplex PCR reads, TCRdb reports a single entry for every CDR3 protein and omits DNA. Its table lists 1,500 to 2,000 distinct CDR3 sequences. The data belong to a study of T cell clusters in autoimmune cytopenias. Each sample's input was around 250 ng genomic DNA, some 38,000 genome equivalents. The germline V gene encodes CDR1 DFQATT and CDR2 SNEGSKA (reference sequence). The CDR3 totals 15 residues. This sample was shared with a second study, whose subject was T cell repertoires in aging, cancer and after chemotherapy. That paper notes: Healthy donors lost TCR diversity with age mainly through richness, cancer patients through richness and evenness.

The sequence was obtained from a human donor in good health. This chain uses TRBV20-1 with TRBJ2-2; TCRdb proposes TRBD2, but this gene call is untestable without DNA. The sequenced sample was peripheral blood. The CDR3 here is CSAEGTSGSGGELFF.